The 20 T cell receptor beta chains given below trace back to one sample, sequenced in a study of T cell responses to AZD1222 COVID-19 vaccine. Clones were read by immunoSEQ multiplex PCR, and TCRdb kept only the in-frame ones, dropping some. The sample shows around 130,000 clones, roughly 93% of them seen only once. The sequences come from peripheral blood, collected on day 0 of AZD1222 vaccination. The receptor source for this set is an adult in good health.

The rearrangement uses TRBV7-8 and TRBJ1-2; D remains ambiguous. CDR1 is SGHVS and CDR2 is FQNEAQ in the germline V gene. V lost 1 base and J lost 2, with 11 bases in between. The CDR3 has 15 residues. This CDR3 is CASSLVASPNYGYTF. CDR3 sequence (DNA): TGTGCCAGCAGCTTAGTGGCTTCCCCAAACTATGGCTACACCTTC.

This rearrangement joins TRBV27 to TRBJ2-7, with D possibly being TRBD2 (5 bases). Looked up from germline, CDR1 is MNHEY and CDR2 is SMNVEV (reference sequence). This CDR3 has 13 amino acids. V shed 4 bases and J shed 5 bases, with 12 bases lying between them. Here the CDR3 DNA reads TGTGCCAGCAGTTACGTAGGGAGCAACGAGCAGTACTTC. Protein sequence: CASSYVGSNEQYF.

The V call is TRBV19, the J call TRBJ1-1, with D uncertain. Germline V gene sequence: CDR1 LNHDA, CDR2 SQIVND (reference sequence). CDR3 length: 12 amino acids. Deletions cut 6 bases from V and 1 base from J, with 6 bases between. For the CDR3, the DNA is TGTGCCAGTAGGAGGGAGAACACTGAAGCTTTCTTT. This gives the protein CASRRENTEAFF.

This chain links TRBV6-6 with TRBJ1-5; TRBD1 aligns across 8 bases. The trim removed 4 bases at V and 2 bases at J, leaving 4 bases unmatched. There are 15 residues in the CDR3. The germline V gene has CDR1 MNHNY and CDR2 SVGAGI (reference sequence). As DNA, the CDR3 is TGTGCCAGCAGTTCCTCGACAGGGGGCAATCAGCCCCAGCATTTT. This translates into CASSSSTGGNQPQHF.

This chain uses TRBV7-2 with TRBJ2-1; 7 positions agree with TRBD1. This CDR3 is built from 14 residues. After removal of 5 bases from V and 9 bases from J, the junction contained 10 bases not matched to a gene. Germline CDR1 SGHTA, CDR2 FQGNSA. The chain's CDR3 is CASSIQGLAPEQFF. CDR3 bases: TGTGCCAGCAGCATACAGGGGCTCGCCCCTGAGCAGTTCTTC.

This chain joins TRBV19 and TRBJ1-2, with 10 bases that match TRBD1. Trimming removed 9 bases from V and 6 bases from J; junction bases left unmatched: 10. CDR3 length equals 14 residues. Per germline, CDR1 LNHDA and CDR2 SQIVND (reference sequence). The CDR3, as DNA: TGTGCCAGCACCGACAGGGGGCTATCGGATGGCTACACCTTC. This gives the protein CASTDRGLSDGYTF.

CDR3 loop: CASMADRASYNSPLHF. The CDR3 DNA reads as TGTGCCAGCATGGCGGACAGGGCAAGCTATAATTCACCCCTCCACTTT. The V and J genes are TRBV2 and TRBJ1-6; 8 bases line up with TRBD1. The CDR3 runs 16 residues. The trim removed 7 bases at V and 3 bases at J, leaving 8 bases unmatched. Germline values: CDR1 SNHLY, CDR2 FYNNEI.

The rearrangement links TRBV24-1 to TRBJ2-3; maybe TRBD2 (6 bases). The CDR3 covers 12 residues. The germline V and J ends were trimmed by 4 bases and 9 bases, with 10 bases remaining between them. Germline CDR1 reads KGHDR; CDR2 reads SFDVKD. CDR3 loop: CATSEPGGTQYF. The DNA for the CDR3 is TGTGCCACCAGTGAACCCGGGGGAACGCAGTATTTT.

V usage is TRBV18 and J usage is TRBJ2-1; TRBD2 agrees at 9 bases. Germline V gene lookup returns CDR1 KGHSH and CDR2 LQKENI. V was pared by 3 bases and J by 6 bases, with 6 bases of the junction left unmatched. The CDR3 extends over 15 amino acids. CDR3 sequence reads: CASSPTSGPINEQFF. In DNA, the CDR3 is TGTGCCAGCTCACCCACTAGCGGGCCCATCAATGAGCAGTTCTTC.

V usage is TRBV11-2 and J usage is TRBJ1-1; no reliable D call. The CDR3 runs to 13 residues. CDR1 and CDR2 from the germline V gene are SGHAT and FQNNGV. V lost 0 bases and J 10 bases, leaving 12 bases between the germline ends. Here the CDR3 DNA reads TGTGCCAGCAGCTTAGAGAATTTCTCCCCAGCTTTCTTT. Amino acid sequence: CASSLENFSPAFF.

The rearrangement links TRBV4-1 to TRBJ1-5; maybe TRBD1 (5 bases). V was cut by 2 bases and J by 1 base, with 12 bases left in between. The CDR3 totals 16 residues. Germline CDR1 is MGHRA and CDR2 is YSYEKL. The CDR3 DNA reads TGCGCCAGCAGCCAATCCGGGGCAACAAGCAATCAGCCCCAGCATTTT. Amino acid sequence: CASSQSGATSNQPQHF.

This clone was counted a single time. The genes are TRBV13 and TRBJ1-3; D is unresolved. Germline V gene lookup returns CDR1 PRHDT and CDR2 FYEKMQ (reference sequence). The CDR3 length is 13 residues. The V and J ends lost 3 bases and 8 bases respectively, with 11 bases between them. The CDR3 loop reads CASSFALGDTIYF. CDR3 nucleotides: TGTGCCAGCAGCTTCGCCCTAGGTGACACCATATATTTT.

The V gene is TRBV7-6, the J gene TRBJ2-7, with TRBD2 matching 7 bases. V lost 3 bases, J lost 0 bases, and 14 bases stayed unmatched. The CDR3 runs 18 residues. The V gene's germline CDR1 is SGHVS and CDR2 FNYEAQ. Written as DNA, the CDR3 is TGTGCCAGCAGCTTTTCAGCTTGGGGGGGTGCGAACTCCTACGAGCAGTACTTC. Its protein is CASSFSAWGGANSYEQYF.

This chain links TRBV10-1 with TRBJ1-1; unclear D gene. The V gene's germline CDR1 is WNHNN and CDR2 SYGVQD (reference sequence). CDR3 length: 13 residues. Trimming took off 4 bases at V and 9 bases at J, with 15 bases between the two ends. CDR3 amino acids: CASSGAGRGKAFF. CDR3 DNA sequence: TGCGCCAGCAGTGGGGCCGGAAGAGGGAAAGCTTTCTTT.

This chain connects TRBV12-3 or TRBV12-4 to TRBJ1-5; D unclear. Between the trimmed V and J ends, which lost 3 bases and 11 bases, there was a span of 11 bases. The CDR3 covers 12 residues. The CDR3 bases are TGTGCCAGCAGTTTTATTAGGTCTACCCAGCATTTT. Protein: CASSFIRSTQHF.

The chain recombines TRBV3-1 (or the pseudogene TRBV3-2) with TRBJ2-5; D might be TRBD2 (5 bases). The CDR3 consists of 14 residues. In germline, CDR1 is LGHDT, CDR2 YNNKEL (reference sequence). The V end was cut by 4 bases, the J end by 4 bases, with 13 bases between. CDR3 sequence: CASSPLKGAETQYF. DNA for the CDR3: TGTGCCAGCAGCCCTTTGAAGGGAGCAGAGACCCAGTACTTC.

This clone was detected only once. V gene TRBV5-4 combines with J gene TRBJ1-1, with 7 nucleotides matching TRBD1. J was trimmed by 3 bases and V by 0 bases; bases with no gene match: 5. The CDR3 loop spans 15 amino acids. Looked up from germline, CDR1 is SGHNT and CDR2 is YYREEE (reference sequence). For the CDR3, the DNA is TGTGCCAGCAGCTTGGAGGAGGGGGCCGACACTGAAGCTTTCTTT. It codes for CASSLEEGADTEAFF.

This clone was seen a handful of times. This chain links TRBV3-1 (or the pseudogene TRBV3-2) with TRBJ1-1, with D tentatively TRBD1 (6 bases). With 4 bases removed from V and 6 bases from J, the gap between germline ends came to 15 bases. CDR1 LGHDT and CDR2 YNNKEL come from the germline V gene (reference sequence). The CDR3 length is 14 residues. The CDR3 spells CASSLIGGEAEAFF. CDR3 DNA: TGTGCCAGCAGCCTAATAGGGGGTGAGGCTGAAGCTTTCTTT.

V is TRBV25-1 and J is TRBJ1-6; tentatively, D is TRBD1 (5 bases). V was clipped by 4 bases and J by 9 bases, with 19 bases between them. The CDR3 is 16 residues long. Germline V CDR1 and CDR2: MGHDK, SYGVNS. The CDR3 reads CASSAPGTQESSPLHF. As DNA, the CDR3 is TGTGCCAGCAGTGCCCCCGGGACCCAGGAAAGTTCACCCCTCCACTTT.

This clone was seen once. This chain links TRBV28 with TRBJ1-2; a weak D match, TRBD1 (5 bases). V gave up 2 bases and J gave up 4 bases, with 17 bases separating them. The CDR3 sequence is 16 residues long. Per the germline V gene, CDR1 is MDHEN and CDR2 is SYDVKM. CDR3 sequence: CASSLRWGSSSYGYTF. The CDR3 DNA is TGTGCCAGCAGTTTAAGGTGGGGCAGTTCAAGCTATGGCTACACCTTC.